This T cell receptor beta chain appears in the sequencing data of a study of Ad26.COV2.S vaccination and SARS-CoV-2 variants (dated by TCRdb to 2020 to 2023). Regarding the study in general: Donors in the vaccine arm were drawn from COV1001, a multicentre, randomized, double-blind, placebo-controlled phase I-IIa trial testing Ad26.COV2.S in healthy adults. Participants in the trial were split at random into five groups of five each, receiving low-dose or high-dose Ad26.COV2.S once or twice, or else placebo on both occasions. TCRbeta repertoire sequencing was used to assess the specificity and breadth of SARS-CoV-2-reactive T cell receptors after Ad26.COV2.S vaccination. Ad26.COV2.S was given intramuscularly at 5x10^10 or 1x10^11 viral particles, as a single shot or as two shots 56 days apart. A total of around 32 samples were included in the TCR-sequenced set, comprising some 20 Ad26.COV2.S vaccine recipients, 5 placebo recipients and 8 SARS-CoV-2 convalescent individuals. Throughout the experiments and outcome assessment, investigators stayed blinded to trial group allocation. Study-level results and caveats: According to the authors, total T cell responses may have been underestimated by the TCR breadth and depth analyses. The study lacked the statistical power to compare responses across vaccine doses or regimens. After vaccination, spike-specific CD8+ and CD4+ T cell responses were reported to show substantial breadth. Vaccine and placebo recipients had similar non-spike TCR breadth, a finding consistent with the vaccine containing only spike. Spike-specific TCR breadth was higher in Ad26.COV2.S recipients than in placebo recipients (P = 0.0014).

TCRbeta CDR3 regions were sequenced with the immunoSEQ Assay. After extraction, genomic DNA underwent amplification by bias-controlled multiplex PCR, followed by high-throughput sequencing. The published analysis was carried out like this. To quantify the absolute abundance of every unique TCRbeta CDR3 region, sequences were collapsed and filtered. T cell fraction was estimated by normalizing TCRbeta template counts to usable DNA, with usable DNA measured through amplification of reference genes found in all nucleated cells. Repertoire TCRs were annotated as SARS-CoV-2-specific when V gene, CDR3 amino acid sequence and J gene were exactly matched to a known reactive TCR set. The reference SARS-CoV-2 TCR set was derived from MIRA and filtered for enrichment in COVID-19-positive ImmuneCODE repertoires, a step that removed public or cross-reactive TCRs. Using the MIRA antigens, annotated TCRs were further analysed by specific ORF or by position within an ORF. Depth was the summed frequency of annotated unique rearrangements, while breadth was defined as annotated unique rearrangements over total unique productive rearrangements. TCR breadth was compared between groups using two-sided Wilcoxon rank-sum tests. TCRdb retrieved this table from immuneACCESS and kept in-frame rearrangements only. Not all clones are present; in checked studies, unresolved V genes account for under half, and no reason is known for the remainder. Clone size and V and J calls were adopted from that table, with D and trimming inferred from the DNA. In this sample the table shows roughly 240,000 clones, 88% of which occur a single time. About 10% of the sample comes from the top ten.

Of note for this clone: Its antigen has not been determined. No qualities accompany the bases; no much larger clone lies one base away.

In light of the paper, this sample's treatment or condition label describes: around 19 received Ad26.COV2.S at low or high dose, single or two shots; about five received placebo; per-sample allocation not given. Repertoires of vaccine and placebo recipients were sequenced from samples collected on day 63 after the first injection. Between 29 July and 7 August 2020, Cohort 1b enrolled about two dozen adults aged 18-55 years at one site in Boston, USA. As a vaccine, Ad26.COV2.S was a replication-incompetent adenovirus type 26 vector that expressed a prefusion-stabilized SARS-CoV-2 spike protein derived from the original Wuhan strain. This clonotype originated in a person aged 18-65 years who received the Ad26.COV2.S COVID-19 vaccine or a placebo. Source: peripheral blood, taken in a trial of Ad26.COV2.S vaccine versus placebo.

This receptor has the CDR3 CASSSGGETDTQYF. The DNA sequence is given as TGTGCCAGCAGTAGCGGGGGGGAGACAGATACGCAGTATTTT. The rearranged segments are TRBV6-4 and TRBJ2-3; 10 bases in the middle match TRBD2. CDR1 and CDR2, looked up from the germline V gene, are MRHNA and SNTAGT. The cysteine opens and the phenylalanine closes a CDR3 of 14 amino acids. Solely the CDR3 DNA is kept, with 42 bases framed from the first base. After removal of 5 bases from V and 3 bases from J, the junction retains 2 bases not matched to a gene.